The clone carrying this TCR beta chain was counted ten times or more. RNA transcripts served as the template for amplifying TCR beta CDR3 regions. The study used the HTBI primer set for a first-round RT-PCR of the TCR CDR3. MiXCR, run by TCRdb on the multiplex PCR reads, gives a single entry per CDR3 protein. The sample holds over 700,000 distinct CDR3 sequences; roughly 20% are singletons and the top ten take 16%. These data belong to a study of T cells in Graves' hyperthyroidism and ophthalmopathy. PBMCs stemmed from approximately 9.1 ml fresh peripheral blood. The origin of this receptor is a woman between 45 and 60 years old with Graves' hyperthyroidism that later progressed to Graves' ophthalmopathy. Sequenced material: blood.

CDR3 sequence: CASTPVDRGPRTDTQYF. The CDR3 nucleotides are TGTGCCAGCACCCCGGTTGACAGGGGGCCTCGAACAGATACGCAGTATTTT. The rearrangement joins TRBV11-2 to TRBJ2-3; TRBD1 matches at 10 bases. Unmatched junction bases numbered 13, after V lost 7 bases and J lost 3 bases. The germline CDR1 and CDR2 sequences are SGHAT and FQNNGV. CDR3 length equals 17 residues. Together with reference TRBV11-2 and TRBJ2-3, the CDR3 gives the full variable domain: EAGVAQSPRYKIIEKRQSVAFWCNPISGHATLYWYQQILGQGPKLLIQFQNNGVVDDSQLPKDRFSAERLKGVDSTLKIQPAKLEDSAVYLCASTPVDRGPRTDTQYFGPGTRLTVL.